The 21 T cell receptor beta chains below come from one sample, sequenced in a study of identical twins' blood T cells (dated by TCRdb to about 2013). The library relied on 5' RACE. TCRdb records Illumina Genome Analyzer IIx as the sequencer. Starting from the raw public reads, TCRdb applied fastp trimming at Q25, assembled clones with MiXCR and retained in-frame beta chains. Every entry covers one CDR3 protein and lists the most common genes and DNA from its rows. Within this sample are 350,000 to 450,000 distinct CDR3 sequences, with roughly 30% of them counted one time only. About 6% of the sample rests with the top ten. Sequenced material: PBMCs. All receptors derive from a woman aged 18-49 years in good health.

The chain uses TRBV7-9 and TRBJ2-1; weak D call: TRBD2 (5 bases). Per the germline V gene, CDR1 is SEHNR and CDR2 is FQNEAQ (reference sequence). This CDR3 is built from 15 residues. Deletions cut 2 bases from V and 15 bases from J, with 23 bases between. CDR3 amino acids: CASSLFRVTRDGWFF. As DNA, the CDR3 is TGTGCCAGCAGCTTATTTCGGGTTACCCGGGATGGTTGGTTCTTC.

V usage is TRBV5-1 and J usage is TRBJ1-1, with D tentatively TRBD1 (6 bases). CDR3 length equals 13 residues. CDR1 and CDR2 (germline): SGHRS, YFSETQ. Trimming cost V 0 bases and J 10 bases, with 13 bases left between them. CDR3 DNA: TGCGCCAGCAGCTTGGATCCGGGGGCGGTAGCTTTCTTT. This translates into CASSLDPGAVAFF.

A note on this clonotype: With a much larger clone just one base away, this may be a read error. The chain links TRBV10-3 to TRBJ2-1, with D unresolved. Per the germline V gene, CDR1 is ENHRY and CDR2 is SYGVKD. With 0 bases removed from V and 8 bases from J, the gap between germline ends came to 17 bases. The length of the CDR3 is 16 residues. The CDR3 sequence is CAISESRWATLDEQFF. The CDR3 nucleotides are TGTGCCATCAGTGAGTCAAGGTGGGCTACCTTGGATGAGCAGTTCTTC.

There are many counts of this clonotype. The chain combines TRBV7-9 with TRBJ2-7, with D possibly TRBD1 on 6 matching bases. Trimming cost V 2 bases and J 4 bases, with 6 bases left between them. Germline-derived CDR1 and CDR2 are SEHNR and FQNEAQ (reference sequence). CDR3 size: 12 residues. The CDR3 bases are TGTGCCAGCAGCTTAACAGGGTACGAGCAGTACTTC. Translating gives CASSLTGYEQYF.

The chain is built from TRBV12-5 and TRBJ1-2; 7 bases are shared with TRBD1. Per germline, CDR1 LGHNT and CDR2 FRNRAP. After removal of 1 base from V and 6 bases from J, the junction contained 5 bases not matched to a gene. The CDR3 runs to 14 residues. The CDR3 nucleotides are TGTGCTAGTGGTTTGGAGACAGGGTTGGATGGCTACACCTTC. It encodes CASGLETGLDGYTF.

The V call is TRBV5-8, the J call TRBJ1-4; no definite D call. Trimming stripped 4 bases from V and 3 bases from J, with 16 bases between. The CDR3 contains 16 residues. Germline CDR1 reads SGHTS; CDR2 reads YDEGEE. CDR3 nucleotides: TGTGCCAGCAGCCCCGGACGTCTACCAGCTAATGAAAAACTGTTTTTT. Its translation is CASSPGRLPANEKLFF.

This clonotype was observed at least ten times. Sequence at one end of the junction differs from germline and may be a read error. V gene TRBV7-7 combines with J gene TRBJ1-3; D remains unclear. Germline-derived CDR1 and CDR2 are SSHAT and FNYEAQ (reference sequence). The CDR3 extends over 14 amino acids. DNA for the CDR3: TGTGCTAGCAGCTCCGACCTTGGAGGAAACACCATATATTTT. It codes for CASSSDLGGNTIYF.

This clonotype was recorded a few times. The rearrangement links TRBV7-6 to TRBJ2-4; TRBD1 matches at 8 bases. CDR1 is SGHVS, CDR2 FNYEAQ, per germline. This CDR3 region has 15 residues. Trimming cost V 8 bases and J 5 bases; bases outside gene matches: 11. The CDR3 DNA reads TGTGCCAGCGGCCCCTGGACAGGGATCCAAAACATTCAGTACTTC. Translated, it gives CASGPWTGIQNIQYF.

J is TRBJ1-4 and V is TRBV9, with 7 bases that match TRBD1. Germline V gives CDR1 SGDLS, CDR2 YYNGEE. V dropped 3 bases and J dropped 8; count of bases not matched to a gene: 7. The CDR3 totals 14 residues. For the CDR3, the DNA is TGTGCCAGCAGCGCGGGACAGCCGGGGGAAAAACTGTTTTTT. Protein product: CASSAGQPGEKLFF.

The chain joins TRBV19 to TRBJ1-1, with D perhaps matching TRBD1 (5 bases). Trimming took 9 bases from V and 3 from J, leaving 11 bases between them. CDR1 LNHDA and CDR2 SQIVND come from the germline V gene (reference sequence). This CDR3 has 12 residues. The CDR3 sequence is CASLDTYTEAFF. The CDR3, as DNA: TGTGCCAGCCTGGACACCTACACTGAAGCTTTCTTT.

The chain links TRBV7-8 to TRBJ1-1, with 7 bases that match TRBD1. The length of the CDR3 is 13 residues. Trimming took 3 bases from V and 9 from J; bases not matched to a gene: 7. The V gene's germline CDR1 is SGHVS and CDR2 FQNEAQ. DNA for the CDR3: TGTGCCAGCAGCTTTGGACAGGAGGGAAAAGCTTTCTTT. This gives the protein CASSFGQEGKAFF.

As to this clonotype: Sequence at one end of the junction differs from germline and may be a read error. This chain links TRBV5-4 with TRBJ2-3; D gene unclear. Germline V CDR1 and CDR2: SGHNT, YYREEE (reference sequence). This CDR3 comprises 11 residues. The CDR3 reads CAGSLKDTQYF. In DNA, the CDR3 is TGTGCCGGCAGCTTGAAGGATACGCAGTATTTT.

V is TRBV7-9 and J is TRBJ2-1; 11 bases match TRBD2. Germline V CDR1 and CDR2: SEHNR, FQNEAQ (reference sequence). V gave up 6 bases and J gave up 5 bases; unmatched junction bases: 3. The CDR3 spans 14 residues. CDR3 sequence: CASRQTSGNNEQFF. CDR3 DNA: TGTGCCAGCAGACAGACTAGCGGGAACAATGAGCAGTTCTTC.

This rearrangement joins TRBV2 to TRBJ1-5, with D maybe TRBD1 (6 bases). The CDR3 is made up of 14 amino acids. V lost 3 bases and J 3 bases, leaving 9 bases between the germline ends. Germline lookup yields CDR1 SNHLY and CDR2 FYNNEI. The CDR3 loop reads CASSDRTDNQPQHF. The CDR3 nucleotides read TGTGCCAGCAGTGATAGGACAGACAATCAGCCCCAGCATTTT.

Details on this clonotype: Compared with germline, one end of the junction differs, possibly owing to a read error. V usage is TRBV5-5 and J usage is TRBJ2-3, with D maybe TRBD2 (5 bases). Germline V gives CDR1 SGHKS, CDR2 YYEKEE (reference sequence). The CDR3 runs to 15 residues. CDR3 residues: CASGAFAASKDTQYF. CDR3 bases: TGTGCCAGCGGTGCGTTTGCGGCTAGCAAAGATACGCAGTATTTT.

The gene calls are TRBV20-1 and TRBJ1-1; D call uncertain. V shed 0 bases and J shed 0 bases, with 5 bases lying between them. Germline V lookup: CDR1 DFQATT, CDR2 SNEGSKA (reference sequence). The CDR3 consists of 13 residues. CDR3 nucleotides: TGCAGTGCTAGAGATGACATGAACACTGAAGCTTTCTTT. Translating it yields CSARDDMNTEAFF.

The CDR3 region is CSVEGGGLGPHTQYF. The CDR3 nucleotides read TGCAGCGTTGAGGGGGGGGGACTAGGGCCCCATACGCAGTATTTT. V usage is TRBV29-1 and J usage is TRBJ2-3; 8 positions match TRBD2. Trimming at V came to 3 bases and at J to 7 bases, leaving 12 bases not matched to a gene. Per germline, CDR1 SQVTM and CDR2 ANQGSEA. This CDR3 has 15 residues.

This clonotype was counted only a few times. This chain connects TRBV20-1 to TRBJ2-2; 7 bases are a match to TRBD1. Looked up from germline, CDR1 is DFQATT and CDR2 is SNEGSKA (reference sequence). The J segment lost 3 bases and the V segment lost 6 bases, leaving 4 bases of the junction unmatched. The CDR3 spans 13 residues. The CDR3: CSARQGYTGELFF. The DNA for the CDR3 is TGCAGTGCAAGACAGGGCTACACCGGGGAGCTGTTTTTT.

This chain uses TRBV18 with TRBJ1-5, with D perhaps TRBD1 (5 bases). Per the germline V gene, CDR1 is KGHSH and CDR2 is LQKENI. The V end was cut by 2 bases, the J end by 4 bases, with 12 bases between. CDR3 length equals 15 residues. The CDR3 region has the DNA TGTGCCAGCTCACCAACCAGGGATGTTAATCAGCCCCAGCATTTT. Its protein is CASSPTRDVNQPQHF.

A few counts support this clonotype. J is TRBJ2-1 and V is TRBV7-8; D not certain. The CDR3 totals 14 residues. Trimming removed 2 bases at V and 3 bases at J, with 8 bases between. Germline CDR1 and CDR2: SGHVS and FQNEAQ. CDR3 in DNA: TGTGCCAGCAGCTTATCGGCAGTCTACAATGAGCAGTTCTTC. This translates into CASSLSAVYNEQFF.

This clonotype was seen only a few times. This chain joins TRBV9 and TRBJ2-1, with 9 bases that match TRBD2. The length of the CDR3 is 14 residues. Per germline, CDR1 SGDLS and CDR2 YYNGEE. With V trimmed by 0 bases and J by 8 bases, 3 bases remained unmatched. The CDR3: CASSVVGTSYEQFF. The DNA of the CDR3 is TGTGCCAGCAGCGTAGTAGGGACTAGCTATGAGCAGTTCTTC.